This TCR beta chain emerged from a study of CD8+CD57+ T cells in acquired aplastic anemia. Before being chosen for sequencing, patients had shown CD8+CD57+ cell expansion by flow cytometry. Severe acquired aplastic anemia affected all patients. Germline lookup yields CDR1 LNHDA and CDR2 SQIVND (reference sequence). V dropped 5 bases and J dropped 3; count of bases not matched to a gene: 5. The CDR3 sequence is 14 residues long. The table lists this clonotype with a few counts. The use of genomic DNA as template underpinned the TCR beta VDJ and CDR3 profiling. MiXCR, applied by TCRdb to the reads, yields one record per CDR3 protein. The repertoire holds 200,000 to 250,000 distinct CDR3 sequences, with roughly 60% as singletons.

This TCR derives from a human donor with aplastic anemia. The chain joins TRBV19 to TRBJ2-7; 9 bases are a match to TRBD2. The sequencing input was sorted CD4+, CD8+, or CD8+CD57+ T cells (not recorded which) from PBMCs. The CDR3 spells CASSVSGGGYEQYF. In DNA form, the CDR3 reads TGTGCCAGTAGTGTTAGCGGGGGAGGCTACGAGCAGTACTTC.